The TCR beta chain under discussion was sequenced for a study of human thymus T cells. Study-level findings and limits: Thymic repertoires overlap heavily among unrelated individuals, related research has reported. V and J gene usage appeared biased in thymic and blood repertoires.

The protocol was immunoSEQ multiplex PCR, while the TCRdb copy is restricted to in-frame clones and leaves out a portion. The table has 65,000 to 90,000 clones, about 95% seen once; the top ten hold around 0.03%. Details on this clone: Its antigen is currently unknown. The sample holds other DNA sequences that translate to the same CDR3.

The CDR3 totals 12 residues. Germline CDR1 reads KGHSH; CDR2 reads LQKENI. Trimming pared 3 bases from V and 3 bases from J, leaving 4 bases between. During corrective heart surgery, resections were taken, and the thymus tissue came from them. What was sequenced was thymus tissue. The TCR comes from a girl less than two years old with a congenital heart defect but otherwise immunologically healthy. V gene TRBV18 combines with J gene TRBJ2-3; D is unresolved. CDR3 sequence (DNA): TGTGCCAGCTCACCTGGTACAGATACGCAGTATTTT. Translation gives CASSPGTDTQYF.